A selection of T cell receptor beta chains follows, all from one sample in a study of T-cell reconstitution after alpha-beta-depleted transplantation in children. MiXCR, run by TCRdb on the PCR reads, gives a single entry per CDR3 protein. The sample comprises fewer than 500,000 distinct CDR3 sequences, about 40% of which are singletons, and around a quarter rests with the top ten. The specimen comprised PBMCs, sampled before TCRalphabeta/CD19-depleted stem cell transplant. The receptors were sampled from a girl aged 2 to 9 with aplastic anemia, due to receive a stem cell transplant. The CDR3 runs from the conserved cysteine through the conserved F or W. Fields, in order: D gene, J gene, V gene, clone size, CDR3 protein, CDR3 DNA. D genes are given only for firm matches. For some rows the clone size is stated as once, few or many, or as a class when expanded; others skip it.

>-|TRBJ2-4|TRBV7-9|-
CASSHLVNRENIQYF
TGTGCCAGCAGCCACCTAGTAAATCGCGAAAACATTCAGTACTTC
>-|TRBJ2-1|TRBV27|few
CASERGHEQFF
TGTGCCAGCGAAAGGGGTCATGAGCAGTTCTTC
>-|TRBJ2-3|TRBV7-2|-
CAISAADTQYF
TGTGCCATCAGCGCGGCAGATACGCAGTATTTT
>TRBD1|TRBJ1-4|TRBV19|few
CASSPGQGPNEKLFF
TGTGCCAGTAGTCCAGGACAGGGACCAAATGAAAAACTGTTTTTT
>-|TRBJ2-3|TRBV7-3|-
CASSLTGRDTQYF
TGTGCCAGCAGCTTAACAGGGAGGGATACGCAGTATTTT
>-|TRBJ1-2|TRBV20-1|many
CSSSAYGYTF
TGCAGTAGCAGTGCCTATGGCTACACCTTC
>-|TRBJ2-5|TRBV5-1|many
CASSSGRPKETQYF
TGCGCCAGCAGCTCGGGACGCCCCAAAGAGACCCAGTACTTC
>TRBD1|TRBJ1-2|TRBV29-1|many
CSVSQGGNYGYTF
TGCAGCGTATCGCAGGGGGGGAACTATGGCTACACCTTC
>-|TRBJ1-2|TRBV15|-
CATSRVTGANYGYTF
TGTGCCACCAGCAGAGTTACGGGGGCTAACTATGGCTACACCTTC
>-|TRBJ1-5|TRBV20-1|-
CSARVRDIPNQPQHF
TGCAGTGCTAGAGTCCGGGACATACCAAATCAGCCCCAGCATTTT
>-|TRBJ1-2|TRBV28|many
CASSLGTVQTRNYGYTF
TGTGCCAGCAGTTTAGGTACAGTACAAACCCGGAACTATGGCTACACCTTC
>TRBD2|TRBJ2-5|TRBV10-3|-
CAISRGTSQETQYF
TGTGCCATCAGTCGAGGGACTAGCCAAGAGACCCAGTACTTC
>-|TRBJ2-5|TRBV29-1|-
CSVGKGQETQYF
TGCAGCGTTGGGAAGGGGCAAGAGACCCAGTACTTC
>TRBD2|TRBJ2-3|TRBV10-3|-
CAISESLAGSDTQYF
TGTGCCATCAGTGAGTCGCTAGCGGGGTCAGATACGCAGTATTTT
>-|TRBJ2-7|TRBV3-1|-
CASSHVRGRDEQYF
TGTGCCAGCAGCCACGTGAGGGGCCGCGACGAGCAGTACTTC
>-|TRBJ1-1|TRBV4-3|-
CASSQEGRGGPNTEAFF
TGCGCCAGCAGCCAAGAGGGAAGGGGGGGGCCGAACACTGAAGCTTTCTTT
>TRBD2|TRBJ2-3|TRBV20-1|-
CSARLSSGSGADTQYF
TGCAGTGCTAGACTTAGTAGCGGGAGCGGTGCAGATACGCAGTATTTT
>-|TRBJ1-2|TRBV10-3|few
CAILDLHYGYTF
TGTGCCATCCTAGACCTTCATTATGGCTACACCTTC
>TRBD1|TRBJ2-7|TRBV5-5|few
CASSLAPGTDYEQYF
TGTGCCAGCAGCTTGGCCCCAGGGACAGACTACGAGCAGTACTTC
>-|TRBJ1-1|TRBV6-5|-
CASSLQPSLTEAFF
TGTGCCAGCAGTTTACAGCCGAGTCTCACTGAAGCTTTCTTT
>TRBD1|TRBJ2-7|TRBV28|once
CASRLTGDEQYF
TGTGCCAGCAGGCTGACAGGGGACGAGCAGTACTTC
>TRBD1|TRBJ1-5|TRBV19|few
CASSVQGVNQPQHF
TGTGCCAGTAGCGTACAGGGGGTTAATCAGCCCCAGCATTTT
>-|TRBJ1-1|TRBV5-6|many
CASSFRGIGTEAFF
TGTGCCAGCAGCTTTCGGGGGATTGGCACTGAAGCTTTCTTT
>-|TRBJ2-2|TRBV12-3/TRBV12-4|-
CASSEGRGPNTGELFF
TGTGCCAGCAGTGAGGGCCGGGGCCCGAACACCGGGGAGCTGTTTTTT
>-|TRBJ1-1|TRBV20-1|many
CSARGAPLVAEAFF
TGCAGTGCCCGAGGGGCCCCATTGGTAGCTGAAGCTTTCTTT
>-|TRBJ1-5|TRBV5-1|few
CASSPGPGNQPQHF
TGCGCCAGCAGCCCGGGACCTGGGAATCAGCCCCAGCATTTT
>-|TRBJ2-2|TRBV5-1|many
CASSSFGGANTGELFF
TGCGCCAGCAGCTCCTTCGGGGGAGCGAACACCGGGGAGCTGTTTTTT
>-|TRBJ1-4|TRBV5-1|many
CASSLAGNEKLFF
TGCGCCAGCAGCTTGGCAGGGAATGAAAAACTGTTTTTT
>-|TRBJ2-3|TRBV7-3|-
CASSWRGTDTQYF
TGTGCCAGTAGCTGGAGGGGGACAGATACGCAGTATTTT
>TRBD1|TRBJ2-7|TRBV20-1|many
CSAIGGTGYYEQYF
TGCAGTGCTATCGGGGGGACAGGGTACTACGAGCAGTACTTC
>-|TRBJ1-1|TRBV20-1|-
CSGGPLNTEAFF
TGCAGTGGGGGTCCCTTGAACACTGAAGCTTTCTTT
>-|TRBJ2-1|TRBV7-7|-
CASSLDPGHNEQFF
TGTGCTAGCAGCTTAGACCCAGGGCACAATGAGCAGTTCTTC
>-|TRBJ2-1|TRBV7-6|-
CASSSILGRNEQFF
TGTGCCAGCAGCTCCATCTTAGGGAGAAATGAGCAGTTCTTC
>-|TRBJ2-2|TRBV2|-
CASSPTAYTGELFF
TGTGCCAGCAGCCCTACAGCATACACCGGGGAGCTGTTTTTT
>-|TRBJ2-5|TRBV2|once
CANSEGTQYF
TGTGCCAACAGTGAAGGGACCCAGTACTTC